This TCR beta chain was retrieved from a study of cytomegalovirus exposure and HLA in healthy donors (dated by TCRdb to 2016 to 2017). Describing the broader study: The 666 repertoires of the first cohort and the 120 validation repertoires were produced on the same platform, according to a later analysis. The study aimed to test whether cataloging public T cell receptors could reveal signatures of past pathogen exposure. Besides the first cohort of 550 to 750 subjects, a separate validation cohort made up of about 120 different subjects was used. The study combined high-throughput TCR immunosequencing, statistical association of individual TCRs with disease status, and machine learning to predict cytomegalovirus infection status.

Broader findings and caveats from the paper: In vitro tests confirmed that a few of the cytomegalovirus-associated TCR beta chains recognize cytomegalovirus antigens. Subsequent analysis determined that TCRs grouped into clusters in the first cohort also showed a tendency toward co-occurrence across the 120 or so validation repertoires, and about 93% of cluster scores exceeded 0. According to the authors, the approach could potentially be generalized to other disease states and immunological phenotypes. Across donors, most TCR sequences were observed very rarely, whereas some public TCRs were present in many individuals. Cytomegalovirus status was reported to be diagnosed by the classifier with high specificity and sensitivity in both the original and validation cohorts. In the study, approximately 160 TCR beta chains were listed as associated with cytomegalovirus. All 120 or so repertoires were used to score co-occurrence in the validation cohort in a later analysis, because that analysis had no HLA typing for the cohort.

The donors belonged to the validation cohort of about 120 subjects, which was separate from the roughly 700-subject first cohort. To note about this clone: It has no known antigen specificity. No quality values exist for individual bases; no much larger clone is one base distant.

Receptors were amplified or captured by the immunoSEQ multiplex PCR assay. Turning to the authors' computational methods: To diagnose cytomegalovirus status from the catalog of TCR beta chain sequences, a statistical classification framework was built. TCRdb's version of the immuneACCESS table is confined to in-frame rearrangements and falls short of the full clone set. An unresolved V gene accounts for under half of the shortfall where checked; the remainder is of unknown origin. The V and J calls and clone size are taken from that table; D and trimming were inferred from the DNA. Counted in this sample were over 85,000 clones; less than 90% of them appeared once. The ten biggest clones cover around 10% of the sample. The TCR originated in a young woman in good health and CMV-seropositive. Sequencing was carried out using PBMCs.

The sequenced DNA: TGTGCCAGCAGTCATTCCGGGACAGGGGGCTATGGCTACACCTTC. Its product reads: CASSHSGTGGYGYTF. The rearranged chain carries TRBV6-6 and TRBJ1-2; 11 junctional bases match TRBD1. From V the trimming removes 5 bases and from J it removes 4 bases, while the gene matches leave 6 bases of the junction unaccounted for. The CDR3 runs 15 residues from the cysteine to the phenylalanine. Only the CDR3 DNA is retained, 45 bases long and in frame from the first base. CDR1 and CDR2, looked up from the germline V gene (reference sequence), are MNHNY and SVGAGI.